This T cell receptor (beta chain) was profiled in a study of control samples from healthy donors and cancer patients. Produced via immunoSEQ multiplex PCR; TCRdb's table is partial and in-frame only. The table includes over 15,000 clones, 87% detected once. The germline gives CDR1 LGHNA, CDR2 YNFKEQ. The CDR3 totals 16 residues. After removal of 0 bases from V and 9 bases from J, the junction contained 14 bases not matched to a gene. This clonotype originated in a woman in her seventies with colorectal cancer. Source material: PBMCs. The chain uses TRBV4-2 and TRBJ2-7; TRBD2 matches 7 bases. Written as DNA, the CDR3 is TGTGCCAGCAGCCAAGATTTTGCAGCGGGGAAGTATGTGCAGTACTTC. Protein: CASSQDFAAGKYVQYF.